This T cell receptor (beta chain) was recorded in a study of blood T cell repertoires in COVID-19. Study as a whole: Specimens from acute and convalescent COVID-19 originated in the United States, Italy and Spain. PBMCs, B-cell-depleted T cells, or T cells were the source of the cDNA or gDNA that made up the material.

Authors' data handling: Amplification with reference gene primers provided the estimates of nucleated cell counts. Produced via immunoSEQ multiplex PCR; TCRdb's table is partial and in-frame only. V and J calls and clone size are those listed in that table; D and trimming were worked out from the DNA. The sample shows 65,000 to 85,000 clones, 75% to 95% of them seen only once. V lost 7 bases and J lost 4, with 14 bases in between. The CDR3 covers 14 residues. Germline V gene lookup returns CDR1 MNHEY and CDR2 SVGAGI. The chain combines TRBV6-5 with TRBJ1-5; D is possibly TRBD1 (5 bases). This clonotype was obtained from a human donor in a cohort sampled during active COVID-19. The specimen sequenced was peripheral blood. The CDR3 sequence: CASKIGGKNQPQHF. For the CDR3, the DNA is TGTGCCAGCAAGATCGGGGGGAAAAATCAGCCCCAGCATTTT.